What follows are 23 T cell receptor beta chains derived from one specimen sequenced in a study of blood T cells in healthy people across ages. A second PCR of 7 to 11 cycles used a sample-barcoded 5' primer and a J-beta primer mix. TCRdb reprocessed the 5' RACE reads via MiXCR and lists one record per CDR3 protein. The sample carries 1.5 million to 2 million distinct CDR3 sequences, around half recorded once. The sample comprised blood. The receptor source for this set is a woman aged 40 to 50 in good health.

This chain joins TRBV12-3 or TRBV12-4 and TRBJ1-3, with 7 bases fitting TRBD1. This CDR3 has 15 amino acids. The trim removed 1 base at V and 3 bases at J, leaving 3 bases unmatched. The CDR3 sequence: CASSLVGGGGNTIYF. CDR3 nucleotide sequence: TGTGCCAGCAGTTTAGTAGGGGGCGGTGGAAACACCATATATTTT.

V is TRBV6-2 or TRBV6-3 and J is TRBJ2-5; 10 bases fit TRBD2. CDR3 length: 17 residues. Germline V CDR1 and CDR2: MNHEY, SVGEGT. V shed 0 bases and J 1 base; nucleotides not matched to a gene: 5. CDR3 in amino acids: CASSYSRVAGGQETQYF. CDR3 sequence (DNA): TGTGCCAGCAGTTACTCGAGAGTAGCGGGGGGCCAAGAGACCCAGTACTTC.

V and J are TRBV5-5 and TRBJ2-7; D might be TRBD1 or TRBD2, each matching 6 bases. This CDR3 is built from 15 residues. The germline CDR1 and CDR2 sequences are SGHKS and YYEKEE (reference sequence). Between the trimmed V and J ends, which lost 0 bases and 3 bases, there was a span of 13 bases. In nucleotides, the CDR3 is TGTGCCAGCAGCTTGGATCCGGGGGCCCGCTACGAGCAGTACTTC. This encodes CASSLDPGARYEQYF.

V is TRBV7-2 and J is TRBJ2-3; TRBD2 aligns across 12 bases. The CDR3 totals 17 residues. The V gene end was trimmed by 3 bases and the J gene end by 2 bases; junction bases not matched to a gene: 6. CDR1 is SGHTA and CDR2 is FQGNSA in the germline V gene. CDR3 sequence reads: CASSFPGLAGPTDTQYF. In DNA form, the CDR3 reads TGTGCCAGCAGCTTTCCCGGACTAGCGGGGCCCACAGATACGCAGTATTTT.

Written as DNA, the CDR3 is TGTGCCAGCAGTTTAAGGACAGGCCGGGGCGAGCAGTACTTC. Its protein is CASSLRTGRGEQYF. The chain links TRBV28 to TRBJ2-5, with 7 bases aligning to TRBD1. The J call may be wrong; the DNA end is better matched by TRBJ2-7. Germline CDR1 MDHEN, CDR2 SYDVKM. The CDR3 is 14 amino acids.

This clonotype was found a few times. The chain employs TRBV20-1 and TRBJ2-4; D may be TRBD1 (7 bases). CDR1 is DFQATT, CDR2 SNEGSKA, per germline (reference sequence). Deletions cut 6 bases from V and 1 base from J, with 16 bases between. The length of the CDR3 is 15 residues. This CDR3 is CSANDREEAKNIQYF. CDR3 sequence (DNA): TGCAGTGCCAATGACAGGGAGGAGGCCAAAAACATTCAGTACTTC.

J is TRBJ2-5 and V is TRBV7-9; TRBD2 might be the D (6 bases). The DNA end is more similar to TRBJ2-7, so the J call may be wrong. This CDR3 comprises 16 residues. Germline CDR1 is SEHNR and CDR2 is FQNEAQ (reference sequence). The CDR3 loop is CASSLKMRRGTYEQYF. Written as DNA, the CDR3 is TGTGCCAGCAGCTTGAAGATGCGGCGCGGGACCTACGAGCAGTACTTC.

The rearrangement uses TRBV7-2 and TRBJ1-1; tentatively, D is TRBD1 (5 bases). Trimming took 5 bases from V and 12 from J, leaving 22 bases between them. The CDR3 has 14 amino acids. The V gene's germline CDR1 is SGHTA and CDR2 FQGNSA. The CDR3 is CASSRDQRGEGTFF. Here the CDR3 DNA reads TGTGCCAGCAGCCGGGACCAACGAGGGGAAGGGACTTTCTTT. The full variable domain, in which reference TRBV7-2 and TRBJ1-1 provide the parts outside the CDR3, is GAGVSQSPSNKVTEKGKDVELRCDPISGHTALYWYRQSLGQGLEFLIYFQGNSAPDKSGLPSDRFSAERTGGSVSTLTIQRTQQEDSAVYLCASSRDQRGEGTFFGQGTRLTVV.

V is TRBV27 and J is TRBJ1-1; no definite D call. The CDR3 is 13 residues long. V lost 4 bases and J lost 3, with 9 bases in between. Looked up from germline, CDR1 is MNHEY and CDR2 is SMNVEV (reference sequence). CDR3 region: CASSSRLYTEAFF. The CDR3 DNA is TGTGCCAGCAGTTCTCGATTGTACACTGAAGCTTTCTTT.

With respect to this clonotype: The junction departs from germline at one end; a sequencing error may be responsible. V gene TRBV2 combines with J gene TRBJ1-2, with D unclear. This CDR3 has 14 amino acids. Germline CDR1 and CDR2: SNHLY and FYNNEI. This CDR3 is CASSYEPTNYGYTF. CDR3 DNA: TGCGCCAGCAGTTATGAGCCTACCAACTATGGCTACACCTTC.

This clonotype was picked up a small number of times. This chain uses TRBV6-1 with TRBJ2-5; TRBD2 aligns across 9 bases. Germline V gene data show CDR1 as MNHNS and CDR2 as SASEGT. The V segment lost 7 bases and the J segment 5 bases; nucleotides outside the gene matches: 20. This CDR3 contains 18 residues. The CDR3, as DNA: TGTGCCAGCAATGACCGGGCGGCTAGCGGGGCCCGTAGGGAGACCCAGTACTTC. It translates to CASNDRAASGARRETQYF.

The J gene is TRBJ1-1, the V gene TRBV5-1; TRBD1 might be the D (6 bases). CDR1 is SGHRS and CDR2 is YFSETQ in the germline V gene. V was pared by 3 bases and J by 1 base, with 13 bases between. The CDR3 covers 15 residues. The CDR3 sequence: CASSSPGAGNTEAFF. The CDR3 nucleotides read TGCGCCAGCAGCTCCCCGGGGGCCGGGAACACTGAAGCTTTCTTT. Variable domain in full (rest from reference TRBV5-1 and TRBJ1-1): KAGVTQTPRYLIKTRGQQVTLSCSPISGHRSVSWYQQTPGQGLQFLFEYFSETQRNKGNFPGRFSGRQFSNSRSEMNVSTLELGDSALYLCASSSPGAGNTEAFFGQGTRLTVV.

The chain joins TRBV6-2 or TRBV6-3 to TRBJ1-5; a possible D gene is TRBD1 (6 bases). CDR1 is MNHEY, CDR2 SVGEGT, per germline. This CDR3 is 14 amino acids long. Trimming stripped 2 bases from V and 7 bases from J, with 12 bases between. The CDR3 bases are TGTGCCAGCAGTTACCCAGGGGATCAACAGCCCCAGCATTTT. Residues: CASSYPGDQQPQHF.

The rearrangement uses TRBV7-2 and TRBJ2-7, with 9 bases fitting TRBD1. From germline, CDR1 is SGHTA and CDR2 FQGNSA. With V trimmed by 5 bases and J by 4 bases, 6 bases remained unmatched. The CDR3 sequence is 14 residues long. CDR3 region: CASSGGTGIYEQYF. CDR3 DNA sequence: TGTGCCAGCAGCGGCGGGACAGGGATATACGAGCAGTACTTC. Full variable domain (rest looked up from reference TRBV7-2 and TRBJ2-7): GAGVSQSPSNKVTEKGKDVELRCDPISGHTALYWYRQSLGQGLEFLIYFQGNSAPDKSGLPSDRFSAERTGGSVSTLTIQRTQQEDSAVYLCASSGGTGIYEQYFGPGTRLTVT.

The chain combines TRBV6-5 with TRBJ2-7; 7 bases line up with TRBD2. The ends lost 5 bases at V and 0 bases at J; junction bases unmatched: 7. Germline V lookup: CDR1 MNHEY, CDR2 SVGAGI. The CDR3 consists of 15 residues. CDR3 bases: TGTGCCAGCAGTGGGAGGGGTAAGAGCTCCTACGAGCAGTACTTC. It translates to CASSGRGKSSYEQYF.

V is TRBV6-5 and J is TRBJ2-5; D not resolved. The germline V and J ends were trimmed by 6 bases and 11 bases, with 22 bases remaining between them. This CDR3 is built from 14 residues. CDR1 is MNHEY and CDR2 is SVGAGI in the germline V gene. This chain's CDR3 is CASSKGKASNEQYF. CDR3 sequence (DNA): TGTGCCAGCAGCAAAGGGAAGGCAAGCAATGAGCAGTACTTC.

Written as DNA, the CDR3 is TGCAGCGTTTTCGATGGCAATCAGCCCCAGCATTTT. Protein product: CSVFDGNQPQHF. The chain uses TRBV29-1 and TRBJ1-5; D not resolved. Germline CDR1 and CDR2: SQVTM and ANQGSEA. This CDR3 comprises 12 residues. Trimming took 5 bases from V and 2 from J, leaving 7 bases between them.

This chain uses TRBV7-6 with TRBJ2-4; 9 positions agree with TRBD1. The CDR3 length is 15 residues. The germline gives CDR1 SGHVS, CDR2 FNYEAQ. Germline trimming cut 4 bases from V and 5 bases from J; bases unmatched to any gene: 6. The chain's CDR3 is CASSSGQGLQNIQYF. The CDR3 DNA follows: TGTGCCAGCAGCTCCGGACAGGGGCTACAAAACATTCAGTACTTC.

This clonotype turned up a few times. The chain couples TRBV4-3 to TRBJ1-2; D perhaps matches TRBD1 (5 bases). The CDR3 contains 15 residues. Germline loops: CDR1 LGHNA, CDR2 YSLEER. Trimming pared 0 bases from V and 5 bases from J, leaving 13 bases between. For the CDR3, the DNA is TGCGCCAGCAGCCAAGAAGGGCGGGGGGTTTATGGCTACACCTTC. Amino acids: CASSQEGRGVYGYTF.

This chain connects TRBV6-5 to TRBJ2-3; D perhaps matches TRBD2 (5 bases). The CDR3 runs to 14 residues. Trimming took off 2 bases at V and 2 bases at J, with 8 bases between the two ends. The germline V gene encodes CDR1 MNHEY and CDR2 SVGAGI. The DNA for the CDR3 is TGTGCCAGCAGTTACCTGGACTCCACAGATACGCAGTATTTT. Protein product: CASSYLDSTDTQYF.

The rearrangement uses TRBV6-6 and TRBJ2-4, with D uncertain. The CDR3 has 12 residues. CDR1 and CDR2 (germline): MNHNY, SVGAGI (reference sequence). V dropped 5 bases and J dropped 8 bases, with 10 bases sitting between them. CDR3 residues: CASSNEGYIQYF. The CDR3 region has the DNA TGTGCCAGCAGTAATGAAGGGTACATTCAGTACTTC.

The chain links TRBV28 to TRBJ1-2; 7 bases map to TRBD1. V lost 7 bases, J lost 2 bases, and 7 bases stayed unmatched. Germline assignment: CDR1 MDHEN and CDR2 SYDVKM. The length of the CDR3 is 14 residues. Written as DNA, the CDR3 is TGTGCCAGCACCTTACAGGGGCTAAACTATGGCTACACCTTC. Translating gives CASTLQGLNYGYTF.

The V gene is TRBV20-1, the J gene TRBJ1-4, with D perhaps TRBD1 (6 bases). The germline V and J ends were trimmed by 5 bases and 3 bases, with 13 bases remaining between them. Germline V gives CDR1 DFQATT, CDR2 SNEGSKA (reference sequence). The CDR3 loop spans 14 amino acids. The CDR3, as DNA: TGCAGTGCTCTTATGGGGGCGGCTAATGAAAAACTGTTTTTT. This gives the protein CSALMGAANEKLFF.